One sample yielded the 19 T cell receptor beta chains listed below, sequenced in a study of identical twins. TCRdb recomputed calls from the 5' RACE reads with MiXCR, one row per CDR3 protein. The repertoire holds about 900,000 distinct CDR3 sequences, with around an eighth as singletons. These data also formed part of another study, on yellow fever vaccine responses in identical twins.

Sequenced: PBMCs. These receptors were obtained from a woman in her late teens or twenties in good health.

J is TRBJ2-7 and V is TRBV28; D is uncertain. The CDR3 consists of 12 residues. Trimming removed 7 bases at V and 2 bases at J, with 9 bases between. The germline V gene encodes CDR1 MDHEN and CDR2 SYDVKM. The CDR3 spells CASNAGPYEQYV. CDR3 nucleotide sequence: TGTGCCAGCAACGCTGGCCCCTACGAGCAGTACGTC.

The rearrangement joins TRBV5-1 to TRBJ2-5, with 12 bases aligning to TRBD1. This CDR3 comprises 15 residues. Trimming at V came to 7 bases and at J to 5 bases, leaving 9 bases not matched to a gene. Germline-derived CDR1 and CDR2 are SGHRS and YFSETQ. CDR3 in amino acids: CASAGWDRGLETQYF. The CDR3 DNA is TGCGCCAGCGCTGGGTGGGACAGGGGGCTGGAGACCCAGTACTTC.

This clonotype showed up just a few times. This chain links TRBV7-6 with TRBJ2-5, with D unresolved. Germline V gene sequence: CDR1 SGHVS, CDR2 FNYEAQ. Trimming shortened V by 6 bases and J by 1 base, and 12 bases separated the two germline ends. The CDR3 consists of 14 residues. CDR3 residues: CASSPLTAQETQYF. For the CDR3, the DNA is TGTGCCAGCAGTCCTCTTACCGCCCAAGAGACCCAGTACTTC.

CDR3 DNA sequence: TGTGCCAGCTCCCCTGACAGGGAGCAGTTCTTC. This sequence encodes CASSPDREQFF. This chain joins TRBV18 and TRBJ2-1, with TRBD1 as a possible D gene (6 bases). Trimming cost V 6 bases and J 10 bases, with 10 bases left between them. This CDR3 region has 11 residues. Per germline, CDR1 KGHSH and CDR2 LQKENI.

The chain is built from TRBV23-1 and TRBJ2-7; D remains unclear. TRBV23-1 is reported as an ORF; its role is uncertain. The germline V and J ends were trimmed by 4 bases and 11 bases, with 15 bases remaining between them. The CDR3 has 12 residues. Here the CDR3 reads CASSRNRTPEYV. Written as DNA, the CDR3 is TGCGCCAGCAGTCGGAATCGGACCCCAGAGTACGTC.

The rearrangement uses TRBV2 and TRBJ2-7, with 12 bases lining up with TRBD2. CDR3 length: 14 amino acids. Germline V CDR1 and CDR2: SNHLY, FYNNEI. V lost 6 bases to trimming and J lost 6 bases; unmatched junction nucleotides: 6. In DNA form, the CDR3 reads TGTGCCAGCAGACTAGCGGGAGGTCTCTCCGAGCAGTACTTC. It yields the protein CASRLAGGLSEQYF.

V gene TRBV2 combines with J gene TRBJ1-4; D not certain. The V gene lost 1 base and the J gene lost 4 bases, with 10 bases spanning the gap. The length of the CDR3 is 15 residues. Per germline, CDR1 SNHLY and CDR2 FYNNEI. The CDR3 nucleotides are TGTGCCAGCAGTGAAGGAATTTCCCTTAATGAAAAACTGTTTTTT. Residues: CASSEGISLNEKLFF.

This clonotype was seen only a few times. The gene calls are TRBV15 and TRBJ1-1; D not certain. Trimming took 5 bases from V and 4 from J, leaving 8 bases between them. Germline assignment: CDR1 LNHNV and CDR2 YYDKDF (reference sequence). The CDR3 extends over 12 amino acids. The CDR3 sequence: CATSGRLTEAFF. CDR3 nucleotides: TGTGCCACCAGCGGCAGACTCACTGAAGCTTTCTTT.

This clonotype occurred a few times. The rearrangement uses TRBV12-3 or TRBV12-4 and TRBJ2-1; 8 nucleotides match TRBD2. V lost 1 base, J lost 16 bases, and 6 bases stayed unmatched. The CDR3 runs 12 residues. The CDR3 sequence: CASSLGGTRYFF. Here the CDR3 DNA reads TGTGCCAGCAGTTTAGGTGGGACTAGATATTTCTTC.

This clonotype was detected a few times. The CDR3 spells CASSGQAETGELFF. The CDR3 DNA follows: TGTGCCAGCAGCGGACAAGCGGAAACCGGGGAGCTGTTTTTT. The V and J genes are TRBV9 and TRBJ2-2; a weak D match, TRBD2 (5 bases). The CDR3 contains 14 residues. V gave up 3 bases and J gave up 5 bases, with 11 bases separating them. Looked up from germline, CDR1 is SGDLS and CDR2 is YYNGEE.

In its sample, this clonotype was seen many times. The CDR3 sequence: CASSLTAGGPSRLIEQYF. The CDR3 DNA is TGTGCCAGCAGTTTAACCGCGGGAGGGCCCTCCCGCTTGATCGAGCAGTACTTC. V gene TRBV12-3 or TRBV12-4 combines with J gene TRBJ2-7; 9 nucleotides align to TRBD2. Losses at the gene ends were 2 bases for V and 6 bases for J; bases not matched to a gene: 17. This CDR3 is built from 18 residues.

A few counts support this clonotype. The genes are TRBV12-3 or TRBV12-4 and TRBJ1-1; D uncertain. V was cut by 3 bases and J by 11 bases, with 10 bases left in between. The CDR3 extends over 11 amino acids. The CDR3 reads CASSFQFEAFF. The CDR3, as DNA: TGTGCCAGCAGTTTTCAGTTCGAGGCTTTCTTT.

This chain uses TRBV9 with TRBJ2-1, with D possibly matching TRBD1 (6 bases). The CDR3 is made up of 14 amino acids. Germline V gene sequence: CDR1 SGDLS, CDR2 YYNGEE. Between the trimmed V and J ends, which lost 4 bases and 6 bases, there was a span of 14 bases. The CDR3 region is CASSNTQGINEQFF. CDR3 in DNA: TGTGCCAGCAGCAACACACAGGGTATCAATGAGCAGTTCTTC.

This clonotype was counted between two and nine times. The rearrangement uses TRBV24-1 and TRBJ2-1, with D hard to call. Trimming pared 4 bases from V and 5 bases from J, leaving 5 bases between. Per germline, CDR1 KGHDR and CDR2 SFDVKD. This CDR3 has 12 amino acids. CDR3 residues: CATSDMDNEQFF. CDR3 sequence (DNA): TGTGCCACCAGTGACATGGACAATGAGCAGTTCTTC.

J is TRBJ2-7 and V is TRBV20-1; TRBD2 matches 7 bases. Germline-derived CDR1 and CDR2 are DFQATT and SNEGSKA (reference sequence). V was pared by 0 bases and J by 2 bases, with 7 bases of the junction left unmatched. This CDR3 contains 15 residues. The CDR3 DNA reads TGCAGTGCTAGAGATTTCCGGCGGGAGCCCTACGAGCAGTACTTC. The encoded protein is CSARDFRREPYEQYF.

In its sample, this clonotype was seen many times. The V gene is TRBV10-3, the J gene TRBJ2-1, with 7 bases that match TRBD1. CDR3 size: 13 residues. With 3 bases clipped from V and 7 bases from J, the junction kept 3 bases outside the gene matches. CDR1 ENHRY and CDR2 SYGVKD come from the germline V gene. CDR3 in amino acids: CAISDSDRNEQFF. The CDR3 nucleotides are TGTGCCATCAGTGACTCGGACAGGAATGAGCAGTTCTTC.

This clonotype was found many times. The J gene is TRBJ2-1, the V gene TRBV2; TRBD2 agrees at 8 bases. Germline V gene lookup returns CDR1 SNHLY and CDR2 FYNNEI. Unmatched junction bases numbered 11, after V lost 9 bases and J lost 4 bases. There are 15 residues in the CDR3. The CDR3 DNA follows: TGTGCCAGGGAGGGTGAGCGGGAGAGATACAATGAGCAGTTCTTC. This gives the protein CAREGERERYNEQFF.

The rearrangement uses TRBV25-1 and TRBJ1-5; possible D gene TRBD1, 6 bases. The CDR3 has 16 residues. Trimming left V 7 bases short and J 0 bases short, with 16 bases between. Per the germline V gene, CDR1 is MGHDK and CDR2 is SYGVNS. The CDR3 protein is CASKKGEGASNQPQHF. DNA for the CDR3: TGTGCCAGCAAAAAGGGGGAAGGGGCTAGCAATCAGCCCCAGCATTTT.

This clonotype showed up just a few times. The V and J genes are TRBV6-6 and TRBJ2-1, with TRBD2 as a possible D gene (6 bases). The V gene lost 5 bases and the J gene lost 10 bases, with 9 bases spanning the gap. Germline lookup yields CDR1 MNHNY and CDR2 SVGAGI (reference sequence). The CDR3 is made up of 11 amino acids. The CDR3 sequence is CASSNREEQFF. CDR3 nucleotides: TGTGCCAGCAGTAACCGGGAGGAGCAGTTCTTC.